This T cell receptor beta chain was recorded in a study of prognosis after radiotherapy for stage I lung cancer. For the study at large: Of the enrolled patients, about 15 had newly diagnosed primary stage I lung tumors, while roughly 5 had oligometastatic NSCLC following surgical resection of the primary tumor. Notes on the study in general: The study found that unique TCR clone counts fell after stereotactic body radiation therapy, median roughly 9,900 versus 7,200.

V gave up 11 bases and J gave up 3 bases, with 31 bases separating them. This CDR3 has 18 residues. The germline gives CDR1 SNHLY, CDR2 FYNNEI. On this clonotype itself: Antigen: not known.

Starting from genomic DNA, TCR beta CDR3 was amplified through two-round multiplex PCR. Used in first-round PCR were primers specific to each TRBV and TRBJ gene. Using its own MiXCR run on the multiplex PCR reads, TCRdb lists one record per CDR3 protein. Here the sample spans around 20,000 distinct CDR3 sequences, around 37% being singletons. The chain combines TRBV2 with TRBJ1-1, with TRBD1 as a possible D gene (5 bases). This material consisted of PBMCs, taken before or after stereotactic body radiation therapy (not recorded which). The TCR sequence derives from a donor aged 50 or older with non-small cell lung cancer. The CDR3 nucleotides read TGTGCCGCTGCTGCCAGCAGTTTATCCGGGGCTTGGGACACTGAAGCTTTCTTT. Its protein product is CAAAASSLSGAWDTEAFF.